This T cell receptor beta chain originates from a study of blood T cell repertoires in COVID-19 (dated by TCRdb to about 2020). Study-level background: Samples covering the acute and convalescent phases of COVID-19 were provided by collaborators in the United States, Italy and Spain. The prospective study material was composed of cDNA or gDNA derived from T cells, B-cell-depleted T cells, or PBMCs. Deeply sampled blood TCRbeta repertoires from subjects exposed to, actively infected with, or recovered from COVID-19 were included in the dataset. The repertoires were released in a freely available public database intended as a resource for research on the immune response to SARS-CoV-2. Samples were obtained from the ongoing ImmuneRACE study (first 160 participants) and from approximately 1,200 subjects provided by 6 global collaborators. Nearly every sample came with metadata listing a de-identified subject ID, COVID-19 status, age in years and sex. Where available, HLA class I and class II types were taken from metadata supplied by the sample provider and were not determined by assay-based typing.

TCRbeta CDR3 regions were amplified from genomic DNA by means of the immunoSEQ Assay, a bias-controlled multiplex PCR. As for the original processing: Nucleated cell counts per sample were estimated from amplification of reference gene primers within the assay. To quantify the absolute abundance of each unique TCRbeta CDR3 rearrangement, sequence reads were collapsed and filtered. For each sample, productive Simpson clonality was calculated as the square root of Simpson's diversity index across productive rearrangements. This is the immuneACCESS table as TCRdb keeps it, with only in-frame sequences that have V and J called. A part of the clones is gone; compared with another copy, unresolved V genes explain less than half, and the rest is unexplained. That table supplies the V and J calls and clone size; D and trimming were determined from the DNA. Here the sample has about 250,000 clones; over 75% occur a single time. In total, the top ten clones hold 0.7% to 1% of the sample.

A note on this clone: Its binding antigen is unknown. Base qualities are not at hand, and no much larger clone is one base apart.

Ends trimmed: V by 6 bases, J by 12 bases; bases unmatched to a gene: 8. The germline V gene (reference sequence) specifies SGHNT as CDR1 and YYREEE as CDR2. The CDR3, cysteine through phenylalanine, is 14 amino acids long. CDR3 DNA is the only sequence kept; it has 42 bases, read in frame from the first base. In Seattle, one collaborating source enrolled patients while the infection was active and tracked those patients longitudinally over the course of disease. The collaborating institutions used their own protocols to collect whole blood in K2EDTA tubes. For TCRbeta analysis, collaborators shipped samples as frozen whole blood, isolated PBMCs, or DNA extracted from either of those sample types. The study at large found these results: Clinical and demographic metadata were provided uncurated, with the amount varying by source and participant.

The source material was peripheral blood. This sequence was found in a human donor with COVID-19, enrolled during active disease. The donor label of this sample is uncertain. The sequence is built from TRBV5-4 and TRBJ2-1; the central 14 bases match TRBD2. The encoded CDR3 is CASNPGLAGVGQFF. The nucleotides read TGTGCCAGCAACCCGGGACTAGCGGGAGTCGGGCAGTTCTTC.